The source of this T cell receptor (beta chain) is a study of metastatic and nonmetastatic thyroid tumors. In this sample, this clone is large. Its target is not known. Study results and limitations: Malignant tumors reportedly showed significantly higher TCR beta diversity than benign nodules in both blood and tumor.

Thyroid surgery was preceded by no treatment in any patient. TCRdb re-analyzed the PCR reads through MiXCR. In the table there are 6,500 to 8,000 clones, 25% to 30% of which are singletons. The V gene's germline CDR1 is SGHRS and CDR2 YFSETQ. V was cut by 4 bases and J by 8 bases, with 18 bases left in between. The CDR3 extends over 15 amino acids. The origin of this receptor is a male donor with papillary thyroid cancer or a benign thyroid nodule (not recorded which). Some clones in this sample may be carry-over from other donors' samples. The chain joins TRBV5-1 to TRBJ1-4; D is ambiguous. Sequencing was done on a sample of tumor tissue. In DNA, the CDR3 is TGCGCCAGCAGCCCGGGGATCGACCTGAAAGAAAAACTGTTTTTT. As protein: CASSPGIDLKEKLFF.